This T cell receptor (beta chain) stems from a study of regulatory T cells in long-lasting Graves disease (dated by TCRdb to the early 2020s). Background for the entire study: Newly diagnosed Graves' disease patients had taken antithyroid drugs for less than 3 months. This study used TCR sequencing and RNA sequencing of peripheral blood to compare persistent Graves' disease patients against newly diagnosed Graves' disease patients. The study took place in China and was registered as a clinical trial. A total of roughly 35 samples underwent TCR sequencing: around 13 from persistent and some 20 from newly diagnosed Graves' disease patients.

With respect to this clonotype: Its cognate antigen has yet to be identified. This may be a read error, as it is one base from a much larger clone.

In light of the paper, this sample's time point label describes: newly diagnosed GD, antithyroid drugs for less than 3 months. For both TCR sequencing and RNA sequencing, RNA was extracted from PBMCs in TRIzol. The diagnosis of Graves' disease followed American Thyroid Association guidelines. The patients came from an endocrinology department in Xi'an, China. Each patient gave roughly 8.4 milliliters of peripheral blood, collected in an EDTA anticoagulant tube. Ficoll Paque Plus density gradient separation was used to isolate PBMCs, and no additional T cell sorting was done. An Agilent 2100 Bioanalyzer and agarose gel were used to assess RNA quality, and a NanoDrop 2000 was used to measure RNA concentration. Library creation used multiplex PCR. The reads were generated on an Illumina HiSeq 4000. iRepertoire HTBI primers and Arm-PCR amplification of CDR3 regions were used to construct TCR beta libraries. PCR products were gel purified before sequencing. The source study handled its data this way. Gene usage analysis of CDR3 amino acid clonotypes used the 55 to 80 TRBV and more than 13 TRBJ segments found across samples. Filtered high-quality paired reads were merged into contigs using COPE and FqMerger. Contigs were aligned with BLAST to IMGT TRBV, TRBD and TRBJ reference genes, and CDR3 was defined per IMGT. Clonotypes above 0.1% frequency were classified as highly expanded clones. Shannon entropy served as the measure of repertoire diversity, while the Gini coefficient captured V-J evenness. Clonotypes shared by more than one individual were considered public. The public reads were reprocessed in TCRdb via fastp at Q25 and MiXCR, keeping in-frame beta chains. Every entry covers one CDR3 protein and lists the most common genes and DNA from its rows. The V and J calls were determined by TCRdb, not by the authors. This sample is represented by fewer than 450,000 distinct CDR3 sequences; over 12% of them were singletons. Clones ranked in the top ten supply roughly 8% of the sample.

Broad study findings and their caveats: Only peripheral blood was studied, because thyroid tissue, the primary lesion, was inaccessible. Persistent patients shared more public clonotypes among themselves (2,741) than newly diagnosed patients did (approximately 900). Sequencing and analysis were limited to the TCR beta chain. As a limitation, the authors acknowledged that the small sample size may reduce accuracy. Compared with newly diagnosed patients, persistent Graves' disease patients had lower TCR Shannon entropy and fewer highly expanded clones, which suggests clonal expansion.

Separately, the same data were catalogued under a study of T cells in Graves' hyperthyroidism and ophthalmopathy. The second study's authors report: Graves' hyperthyroidism was defined as stable when no progression to ophthalmopathy occurred over 18 months of follow-up. Hyperthyroidism patients were aged 18 to 65 years and newly diagnosed, with disease duration of less than 2 months. The study excluded patients with uncontrolled infections, other autoimmune diseases, pregnancy or lactation. Diagnoses relied on clinical symptoms, serum thyroxine and TRAb, thyroid ultrasound and orbital computed tomography. The first round of RT-PCR for the TCR CDR3 was performed with the HTBI primer set and the Qiagen OneStep RT-PCR kit. Most expanded thyroid clonotypes (frequency above 0.001) were also detected in blood, a finding suggesting that blood repertoires may reflect thyroid immune responses. Ophthalmopathy was separated from stable hyperthyroidism by a 13 V-J signature model, with approximately 86% sensitivity and 81% to 82% specificity obtained in cross-validation and 80%/75% obtained in testing. In validation, the model predicted progression to ophthalmopathy with approximately 70% sensitivity and approximately 72% specificity, a median of about 6.7 months before onset. A discovery cohort of fewer than 110 patients, about 43 with Graves' ophthalmopathy and 57 with stable Graves' hyperthyroidism, was used to find distinguishing TCR V-J signatures. An independent validation cohort of around 19 hyperthyroidism patients and about 16 patients who later progressed to ophthalmopathy tested prospective prediction of ophthalmopathy. The 100 or so discovery patients were divided at random into training and test sets in a 7:3 ratio. In addition, the study compared T-cell repertoires in thyroid tissue and in blood from several Graves' hyperthyroidism patients. After sampling, hyperthyroidism patients received methimazole starting at 30 mg daily, and ophthalmopathy patients received high-dose intravenous methylprednisolone. A second multiplex PCR round built the libraries, followed by size selection and purification. Paired-end sequencing of the libraries was performed with 100 bp reads on an Illumina HiSeq2000. SOAPnuke was used to process the raw data, removing reads that contained adapters or uncalled bases, had a mean Phred below 15, or lacked an exact match to the constant primer or identifier. COPE v1.2.5 was used to merge the high-quality paired reads, and each unique nucleotide sequence was defined as a clonotype. MiTCR v1.1 was used to align the clonotypes against IMGT TRBV, TRBD and TRBJ reference segments. The analysis included only V-J combinations with a frequency above 0.0001, which together covered about 99% of the repertoires. A TCS score was defined as the ratio of F50 (clonal expansion) to E x V (chaos), with BLOSUM62-based TCRdist applied between CDR3 peptides within each V-J. Welch's t-statistics and random forest reduced around 510 V-J features to 10 to 15, which were used in a naive Bayes classifier (R e1071). No statistical method was used to fix the sample size in advance, and group allocation was not hidden from the investigators. The paper reports TCR Vbeta CDR3 sequencing of approximately 130 peripheral blood samples: 43 ophthalmopathy, under 85 hyperthyroidism and approximately 17 progressor patients.

This sequence was found in a woman between 40 and 55 years old with Graves disease. Donor details come from another sample of the same person, matched by shared clones. Specimen: peripheral blood mononuclear cells (PBMCs), collected at new diagnosis, from a patient treated with antithyroid drugs.

This receptor carries the CDR3 CANSLWTGARHEQFF. The base sequence is TGTGCCAACAGCCTATGGACAGGGGCCCGCCATGAGCAGTTCTTC. This chain is built from TRBV7-3 and TRBJ2-3, with 9 bases aligning to TRBD1. The J call may be faulty, since TRBJ2-1 better matches the DNA end. The CDR3 sequence holds 15 residues, the cysteine and phenylalanine included. Left in the record is the CDR3 DNA by itself, 45 bases read in frame from the first base. The germline V gene supplies CDR1 SGHTA and CDR2 FQGTGA.